This passage covers 11 T cell receptor beta chains from one sample sequenced in a study of T cell repertoires in cytomegalovirus infection. Using its own MiXCR run on the reads, TCRdb lists one record per CDR3 protein. The data contain 900,000 to 950,000 distinct CDR3 sequences, 30% to 40% of them seen just once; the ten biggest clones take up roughly 13%. For these TCRs, the target antigens are not known. The starting material was cultured CD8+ T cells from PBMCs, obtained from culture after CMV antigen stimulation. These receptors were taken from a human donor in good health (CMV status not recorded). Some clones in this sample may be carry-over from other donors' samples.

The CDR3 DNA reads as TGTGCCAGCAGCCAAGGTGCGGGGGGGTTAGATGAGCAGTTCTTC. Its translation is CASSQGAGGLDEQFF. The genes are TRBV4-2 and TRBJ2-1, with 9 bases fitting TRBD2. The length of the CDR3 is 15 residues. CDR1 and CDR2 from the germline V gene are LGHNA and YNFKEQ. Trimming at V came to 1 base and at J to 8 bases, leaving 6 bases not matched to a gene.

DNA of the CDR3: TGTGCCAGCAGTGACCGGGCCCTCAATGAGCAGTTCTTC. Protein sequence: CASSDRALNEQFF. The J gene is TRBJ2-1, the V gene TRBV6-6; D is unclear. CDR1 is MNHNY, CDR2 SVGAGI, per germline (reference sequence). The CDR3 runs to 13 residues. The V end was cut by 5 bases, the J end by 6 bases, with 11 bases between.

The chain is built from TRBV7-9 and TRBJ2-3, with 12 bases that match TRBD2. Per the germline V gene, CDR1 is SEHNR and CDR2 is FQNEAQ (reference sequence). The length of the CDR3 is 15 residues. Losses at the gene ends were 6 bases for V and 4 bases for J; bases not matched to a gene: 5. The CDR3 nucleotides are TGTGCCAGCAGTCGGACTAGCGGGGACGCAGATACGCAGTATTTT. Translated: CASSRTSGDADTQYF.

The chain links TRBV5-6 to TRBJ2-7, with D unresolved. The CDR3 runs 14 residues. Germline CDR1 SGHDT, CDR2 YYEEEE. The ends were cut back, 0 bases at V and 2 bases at J, with 9 bases in the middle. CDR3 DNA sequence: TGTGCCAGCAGCTTGGGCTTAGGCCCCTACGAGCAGTACGTC. Translated, it gives CASSLGLGPYEQYV.

This clonotype was observed at least ten times. V is TRBV27 and J is TRBJ2-2, with 7 bases matching TRBD1. Trimming cost V 5 bases and J 5 bases; bases outside gene matches: 2. CDR3 length equals 13 residues. CDR1 MNHEY and CDR2 SMNVEV come from the germline V gene (reference sequence). The CDR3 protein is CASSGTATGELFF. DNA for the CDR3: TGTGCCAGCAGTGGGACAGCAACCGGGGAGCTGTTTTTT.

The chain uses TRBV29-1 and TRBJ2-1, with TRBD2 matching over 9 bases. Germline V CDR1 and CDR2: SQVTM, ANQGSEA. The CDR3 loop spans 14 amino acids. Trimming removed 4 bases from V and 1 base from J; junction bases left unmatched: 2. CDR3 sequence (DNA): TGCAGCGTTGGTAGCGGGGGATCCTACAATGAGCAGTTCTTC. Its protein product is CSVGSGGSYNEQFF.

This clonotype has a count of ten or more. This sequence joins TRBV7-9 and TRBJ2-3; 10 nucleotides align to TRBD2. The germline V gene encodes CDR1 SEHNR and CDR2 FQNEAQ (reference sequence). V lost 5 bases, J lost 0 bases, and 5 bases stayed unmatched. The CDR3 spans 16 residues. In DNA form, the CDR3 reads TGTGCCAGCAGCGAGGGACTAGCGCGTAGCACAGATACGCAGTATTTT. Protein sequence: CASSEGLARSTDTQYF.

This chain connects TRBV7-4 to TRBJ2-3, with 7 bases fitting TRBD2. This CDR3 spans 18 amino acids. Trimming removed 6 bases from V and 1 base from J; junction bases left unmatched: 16. Germline lookup yields CDR1 SGHVT and CDR2 SQSDAQ. DNA of the CDR3: TGTGCCAGCAGTTCCGGGACTAACGACATTTGGGGCACAGATACGCAGTATTTT. This gives the protein CASSSGTNDIWGTDTQYF.

The chain couples TRBV4-2 to TRBJ1-1; 7 nucleotides agree with TRBD1. Germline CDR1 LGHNA, CDR2 YNFKEQ. The CDR3 has 19 residues. V shed 0 bases and J 0 bases; nucleotides not matched to a gene: 13. CDR3 protein: CASSQDIPTGIRMNTEAFF. DNA of the CDR3: TGTGCCAGCAGCCAAGATATTCCGACAGGGATTCGGATGAACACTGAAGCTTTCTTT.

This clonotype was seen many times. V is TRBV6-1 and J is TRBJ2-3; D unclear. The CDR3 loop spans 10 amino acids. V dropped 8 bases and J dropped 4 bases, with 4 bases sitting between them. Germline CDR1 MNHNS, CDR2 SASEGT. CDR3 in DNA: TGTGCCAGCGGGGCAGATACGCAGTATTTT. Protein: CASGADTQYF.

The V call is TRBV4-1, the J call TRBJ1-1; no clear D gene. V was cut by 0 bases and J by 3 bases, with 14 bases left in between. The CDR3 length is 16 residues. Germline V gene sequence: CDR1 MGHRA, CDR2 YSYEKL. CDR3 region: CASSQEESWWDTEAFF. The DNA of the CDR3 is TGCGCCAGCAGCCAAGAGGAGTCTTGGTGGGACACTGAAGCTTTCTTT.